Below are 10 T cell receptor beta chains sequenced from a single sample in a study of pediatric ulcerative colitis. Measured with immunoSEQ multiplex PCR; TCRdb has only the in-frame clones, and not every one. The table lists about 36,000 clones, over 65% of them singletons. Sequenced input: blood. The receptor source for this set is a girl aged 10 to 17 with moderate ulcerative colitis.

The chain links TRBV4-3 to TRBJ2-4; 10 bases match TRBD1. Per germline, CDR1 LGHNA and CDR2 YSLEER. The CDR3 is made up of 16 amino acids. V lost 5 bases, J lost 3 bases, and 7 bases stayed unmatched. CDR3 DNA sequence: TGCGCCAGCAGCGGGGGACAGGGGTTCGGCAAAAACATTCAGTACTTC. Translation: CASSGGQGFGKNIQYF.

The chain joins TRBV30 to TRBJ2-4; 8 nucleotides match TRBD1. CDR1 GTSNPN and CDR2 SVGIG come from the germline V gene (reference sequence). Trimming at V came to 0 bases and at J to 6 bases, leaving 10 bases not matched to a gene. This CDR3 is 16 amino acids long. The CDR3 region is CAWSVGAGGKGNIQYF. The CDR3 region has the DNA TGTGCCTGGAGTGTAGGTGCAGGGGGCAAGGGAAACATTCAGTACTTC.

The chain couples TRBV7-2 to TRBJ2-7, with TRBD1 matching over 7 bases. The junction had 3 bases not matched to a gene; V was cut back by 4 bases and J by 6 bases. Germline V gives CDR1 SGHTA, CDR2 FQGNSA. The CDR3 runs 12 residues. For the CDR3, the DNA is TGTGCCAGCAGCTACCCAGGGGGCGAGCAGTACTTC. This translates into CASSYPGGEQYF.

The chain has TRBV6-5 and TRBJ2-3; tentatively, D is TRBD2 (5 bases). The germline V gene has CDR1 MNHEY and CDR2 SVGAGI. The V end was cut by 8 bases, the J end by 2 bases, with 8 bases between. The CDR3 has 12 residues. This CDR3 is CASGRDTDTQYF. The CDR3 nucleotides are TGTGCCAGCGGCCGGGACACAGATACGCAGTATTTT.

This chain uses TRBV29-1 with TRBJ2-3; TRBD2 is a possible D gene (5 bases). Trimming pared 7 bases from V and 0 bases from J, leaving 17 bases between. Germline V gene lookup returns CDR1 SQVTM and CDR2 ANQGSEA. The CDR3 extends over 15 amino acids. CDR3 sequence reads: CSGLPGISSTDTQYF. The CDR3 nucleotides are TGCAGCGGCCTCCCGGGAATTTCTAGCACAGATACGCAGTATTTT.

The genes are TRBV7-9 and TRBJ1-4, with D unresolved. Trimming stripped 1 base from V and 4 bases from J, with 10 bases between. The germline V gene encodes CDR1 SEHNR and CDR2 FQNEAQ (reference sequence). The CDR3 is made up of 15 amino acids. The CDR3 sequence: CASSLGNSYNEKLFF. For the CDR3, the DNA is TGTGCCAGCAGCTTAGGAAACAGCTATAATGAAAAACTGTTTTTT.

The chain combines TRBV29-1 with TRBJ1-1; no firm D call. Germline V gene lookup returns CDR1 SQVTM and CDR2 ANQGSEA. The V end lost 6 bases, the J end lost 6 bases, and 14 bases lay between the germline ends. The CDR3 length is 12 residues. The CDR3: CSVRLSVSEAFF. The CDR3 DNA is TGCAGCGTCCGACTAAGCGTCTCTGAAGCTTTCTTT.

The chain has TRBV25-1 and TRBJ1-1; possibly TRBD1 for D (5 bases). CDR1 and CDR2 from the germline V gene are MGHDK and SYGVNS. V lost 4 bases and J 0 bases, leaving 9 bases between the germline ends. This CDR3 has 14 amino acids. In nucleotides, the CDR3 is TGTGCCAGCAGTGTCGACAGCATGAACACTGAAGCTTTCTTT. Protein sequence: CASSVDSMNTEAFF.

The V and J genes are TRBV27 and TRBJ2-3; 8 positions agree with TRBD2. The V gene end was trimmed by 5 bases and the J gene end by 6 bases; junction bases not matched to a gene: 7. This CDR3 contains 14 residues. Germline CDR1 MNHEY, CDR2 SMNVEV (reference sequence). CDR3 in DNA: TGTGCCAGCAGTCCCCGGGGGGGGCGGGATACGCAGTATTTT. As protein: CASSPRGGRDTQYF.

This clone is medium-sized. The chain carries TRBV7-9 and TRBJ2-5, with 11 bases fitting TRBD2. Germline V gene lookup returns CDR1 SEHNR and CDR2 FQNEAQ (reference sequence). The CDR3 contains 15 residues. V lost 5 bases to trimming and J lost 5 bases; unmatched junction nucleotides: 7. The CDR3 is CASSLGSGRVETQYF. CDR3 DNA: TGTGCCAGCAGCCTTGGTAGCGGGAGGGTTGAGACCCAGTACTTC.